This TCR beta chain was obtained from a study of beta chain features in type 1 diabetes. Study overall: Healthy donors resembled patients in age, gender and cell yields.

The sequenced template was cDNA made from the entire isolated RNA. Data came from immunoSEQ multiplex PCR; TCRdb stores just in-frame clones and leaves some out. The sample has around 260,000 clones, over 20% seen once. Via CD45RO/CCR7/CD25/CD127/CD95/CD27, cells of the CD4+ naive, central memory, regulatory and stem cell-like memory subsets were sorted. On this clone itself: As yet, its antigen is unknown.

CDR1 is SQVTM, CDR2 ANQGSEA, per germline. The CDR3 length is 16 residues. The trim removed 1 base at V and 8 bases at J, leaving 10 bases unmatched. Study-wide results and limits: In these data, an HLA type influence on TCRB rearrangement remained unresolved. A greater similarity of naive, central memory and Treg TCRB repertoires was seen among patients than among healthy donors. TCRB CDR3 length was moderately but significantly reduced in all four CD4+ subsets of Type 1 diabetes patients.

Sequenced input: naive CD4+ T cells from blood. The chain is built from TRBV29-1 and TRBJ2-2; the match to TRBD2 covers 10 bases. The TCR sequence derives from a woman aged 40 to 50 with type 1 diabetes. The CDR3: CSVEAPASGSRGELFF. The CDR3 nucleotides are TGCAGCGTTGAAGCCCCGGCTAGCGGGAGCCGGGGGGAGCTGTTTTTT.